The present T cell receptor beta chain was sequenced within a study of T-cell memory formation after mild COVID-19. Germline loops: CDR1 KGHDR, CDR2 SFDVKD. Trimming removed 1 base at V and 1 base at J, with 18 bases between. CDR3 size: 18 residues. TCRdb reanalysed the 5' RACE reads using MiXCR and keeps one entry per CDR3 protein. Of about 430,000 distinct CDR3 sequences listed, 20% to 25% were seen once; the top ten hold 8.8%. The rearrangement joins TRBV24-1 to TRBJ1-1, with D unclear. Sample: PBMCs or a T cell subset sorted from them (not recorded which). The TCR originated in an adult woman who had mild COVID-19 (a few samples of this study predate the infection). Cell type and time point are not known. The CDR3 DNA follows: TGTGCCACCAGTGATTTTGTCCCAGGCGACAACTCGAACACTGAAGCTTTCTTT. Translating gives CATSDFVPGDNSNTEAFF.